The following is a T cell receptor beta chain sequence with its context. Its antigen is unknown. TCRdb ran MiXCR on the 5' RACE reads and lists one entry per CDR3 protein. The sample holds approximately 540,000 distinct CDR3 sequences, 9.5% to 15% seen once. The J segment lost 2 bases and the V segment lost 4 bases, leaving 5 bases of the junction unmatched. The CDR3 loop spans 15 amino acids. The germline gives CDR1 MNHEY, CDR2 SVGAGI. The sample belongs to a study of CD8 T cells in ankylosing spondylitis. General study findings and limits: A TCR beta motif of about eight highly homologous variants seemed to mark ankylosing spondylitis blood.

This receptor was identified in a male donor with ankylosing spondylitis. This chain joins TRBV6-5 and TRBJ2-1; TRBD1 agrees at 7 bases. Sequencing was done on a sample of blood, either unsorted or a sorted T cell fraction (not recorded which). The CDR3, as DNA: TGTGCCAGCAGTTCCCCGGGACAGCCCTACAATGAGCAGTTCTTC. Protein: CASSSPGQPYNEQFF.